This is a list of T cell receptor beta chains from one sample in a study of T-cell reconstitution after alpha-beta-depleted transplantation in children. TCRdb reanalysed the PCR reads using MiXCR and keeps one entry per CDR3 protein. Found here are roughly 500,000 distinct CDR3 sequences, around 12% of them singletons; the top ten hold approximately 5.4%. The sequencing used PBMCs from the stem cell graft donor, collected from the stem cell graft. These receptors came from a human donor who donated a stem cell graft to a child with combined immunodeficiency. The CDR3 runs from the conserved cysteine through the conserved F or W. D genes are given only for firm matches. Not every row has a clone size; where given, it reads once, few, many or a size class.

len	v_gene	abundance	d_gene	j_gene	CDR3nt	CDR3aa
14	TRBV6-5	many	TRBD1	TRBJ1-2	TGTGCCAGCAGTCCCCTGGGACAGGGGTATGGCTACACCTTC	CASSPLGQGYGYTF
15	TRBV6-2/TRBV6-3	.	.	TRBJ2-3	TGTGCCAGCAGTAACCCGACCCTTGCTAAAGATACGCAGTATTTT	CASSNPTLAKDTQYF
13	TRBV20-1	.	.	TRBJ2-7	TGCAGTGCTAGGGCGGCAGATTCCTACGAGCAGTACTTC	CSARAADSYEQYF
15	TRBV12-3/TRBV12-4	many	.	TRBJ2-7	TGTGCCAGCAGTTTGAGTTTTGGAATTGGGGACGAGCAGTACTTC	CASSLSFGIGDEQYF
16	TRBV2	.	TRBD1	TRBJ1-4	TGTGCCAGCAGTACGTACAGGGGGAGCGCTGCTGGAAAACTGTTTTTT	CASSTYRGSAAGKLFF
12	TRBV30	.	.	TRBJ1-2	TGTGCCTGGAGTCCTGGACTGGGAGGCTACACCTTC	CAWSPGLGGYTF
15	TRBV9	.	.	TRBJ2-7	TGTGCCAGCAGCGTAGGTGTAGGGGAGCACTACGAGCAGTACTTC	CASSVGVGEHYEQYF
15	TRBV5-1	.	.	TRBJ2-2	TGCGCCAGCAGCTTGGTTGTTTCTGACACCGGGGAGCTGTTTTTT	CASSLVVSDTGELFF
11	TRBV20-1	many	.	TRBJ2-1	TGCAGTGCTAGGATCTACAATGAGCAGTTCTTC	CSARIYNEQFF
13	TRBV5-1	few	TRBD1	TRBJ2-7	TGCGCCAGCAGCGTGATCGGGACAGTCGAGCAGTACTTC	CASSVIGTVEQYF
12	TRBV11-2	few	.	TRBJ2-5	TGTGCCAGCAGCTTAGATAGGGGGATTGGGTACTTC	CASSLDRGIGYF
16	TRBV12-3/TRBV12-4	.	.	TRBJ2-5	TGTGCCAGCAGTTGGCAGGGACTCTCCACTCAAGAGACCCAGTACTTC	CASSWQGLSTQETQYF
15	TRBV12-3/TRBV12-4	many	.	TRBJ2-1	TGTGCCAGCAGTTTAAGGGTACCCTCCTACAATGAGCAGTTCTTC	CASSLRVPSYNEQFF
16	TRBV7-8	.	.	TRBJ2-7	TGTGCCAGCAGCTTAGGGGGGCTGGCGGGGTTCTACGAGCAGTACTTC	CASSLGGLAGFYEQYF
14	TRBV12-3/TRBV12-4	many	TRBD2	TRBJ2-1	TGTGCCAGCACCGGGACTAGCGGAGTAAATGAGCAGTTCTTC	CASTGTSGVNEQFF
15	TRBV4-2	.	.	TRBJ2-1	TGTGCCATGGGCAGCAGCTCCCTCTCCTACAATGAGCAGTTCTTC	CAMGSSSLSYNEQFF
13	TRBV20-1	few	.	TRBJ2-7	TGCAGTGCTTATAGCGGCCCGGGGGACGAGCAGTACTTC	CSAYSGPGDEQYF
17	TRBV7-9	.	TRBD1	TRBJ2-1	TGTGCCAGCAGCACTTACAGGGGGAGGAGCTCCTACAATGAGCAGTTCTTC	CASSTYRGRSSYNEQFF
16	TRBV7-8	.	.	TRBJ2-7	TGTGCCAGCAGCTTAGCGCAGAGGGACGGATCCTACGAGCAGTACTTC	CASSLAQRDGSYEQYF
12	TRBV3-1	.	.	TRBJ1-1	TGTGCCAGCAGCCTGAACATGGGGGAAGCTTTCTTT	CASSLNMGEAFF
13	TRBV7-3	.	.	TRBJ2-3	TGTGCCAGCAGCTCGAAGGAGGGGGATACGCAGTATTTT	CASSSKEGDTQYF
15	TRBV7-6	few	.	TRBJ1-1	TGTGCCAGCAGCCGATTGACCGTTGGGAACACTGAAGCTTTCTTT	CASSRLTVGNTEAFF
15	TRBV7-2	few	TRBD2	TRBJ2-7	TGTGCCAGCAGCTTAAGGATAGGACTAGCGGGCGAGCAGTACTTC	CASSLRIGLAGEQYF
13	TRBV29-1	many	.	TRBJ1-1	TGCAGCGTTGAACGGGACTGGGACACTGAAGCTTTCTTT	CSVERDWDTEAFF
13	TRBV12-3/TRBV12-4	.	TRBD2	TRBJ2-3	TGTGCCAGCGGCATCGGGGGGGCAGATACGCAGTATTTT	CASGIGGADTQYF
16	TRBV15	few	.	TRBJ2-3	TGTGCCACCAGCGAATCATTGTGGGCAAGTCCAGATACGCAGTATTTT	CATSESLWASPDTQYF
17	TRBV7-2	few	.	TRBJ1-6	TGTGCCAGCAGCTCGCGGGGAAGGACCTCCTATAATTCACCCCTCCACTTT	CASSSRGRTSYNSPLHF
14	TRBV5-1	few	.	TRBJ2-7	TGCGCCAGCAACACTAGAGGGGGCTCCTACGAGCAGTACTTC	CASNTRGGSYEQYF
14	TRBV7-9	.	.	TRBJ1-1	TGTGCCAGCAGCTTAGCGTTGGTGGACACTGAAGCTTTCTTT	CASSLALVDTEAFF
15	TRBV10-3	.	.	TRBJ1-2	TGTGCCATCAGTCTTTCAGGGTCTCCTAACTATGGCTACACCTTC	CAISLSGSPNYGYTF
15	TRBV12-3/TRBV12-4	.	TRBD1	TRBJ1-2	TGTGCCAGCAGTTTAGCCGAGGGGGCGGGCTATGGCTACACCTTC	CASSLAEGAGYGYTF
15	TRBV12-3/TRBV12-4	many	TRBD2	TRBJ2-7	TGTGCCAGCAGCGACCATACTAGCGCCTCCTACGAGCAGTACTTC	CASSDHTSASYEQYF
20	TRBV4-3	few	.	TRBJ2-3	TGCGCCAGCAGCCACCAGGGGGCCCTTAGCGGGCTCCCTAGCACAGATACGCAGTATTTT	CASSHQGALSGLPSTDTQYF
15	TRBV12-3/TRBV12-4	.	.	TRBJ1-3	TGTGCCAGCAGTTTGATGGACAGACTTAGAAACACCATATATTTT	CASSLMDRLRNTIYF
16	TRBV4-2	.	TRBD2	TRBJ2-5	TGTGCCAGCAGCCAAGGACTAGCGGGGGGAGTTGAGACCCAGTACTTC	CASSQGLAGGVETQYF
18	TRBV12-3/TRBV12-4	few	.	TRBJ2-3	TGTGCCAGCCGGAACCGGAGGAGGAGTTGGTCAATCACAGATACGCAGTATTTT	CASRNRRRSWSITDTQYF
15	TRBV11-1	.	TRBD1	TRBJ2-1	TGTGCCAGCAGCGTAGGTACAGGGGTCTTAAATGAGCAGTTCTTC	CASSVGTGVLNEQFF
14	TRBV5-1	many	.	TRBJ2-7	TGCGCCAGCAGCTTAGGTACCCCTTCTACGGAGCAGTACTTC	CASSLGTPSTEQYF
13	TRBV20-1	many	.	TRBJ2-1	TGCAGTGCTAGGGTGTCGGAATACAATGAGCAGTTCTTC	CSARVSEYNEQFF
14	TRBV19	.	TRBD2	TRBJ2-2	TGTGCCAGTAATCTAGCGGGTAAAACCGGGGAGCTGTTTTTT	CASNLAGKTGELFF
15	TRBV6-5	many	TRBD1	TRBJ2-7	TGTGCCAGCAGTTACTCGTACAGGGGCCCCTACGAGCAGTACTTC	CASSYSYRGPYEQYF
17	TRBV4-2	few	TRBD2	TRBJ2-2	TGTGCCAGCAGCCAAGATGGCGGGAGGGCTGAAACCGGGGAGCTGTTTTTT	CASSQDGGRAETGELFF
14	TRBV12-3/TRBV12-4	many	TRBD2	TRBJ2-5	TGTGCCAGCAGCTCGAGCGGGGAGATTGGGACCCAGTACTTC	CASSSSGEIGTQYF
14	TRBV7-9	.	.	TRBJ2-4	TGTGCCAGCAGCTCGGAGCCGGGACAAGACATTCAGTACTTC	CASSSEPGQDIQYF
17	TRBV5-1	many	.	TRBJ2-7	TGCGCCAGCAGCTTTTTCCAGGTTCCCTCGAGCTCCTACGAGCAGTACTTC	CASSFFQVPSSSYEQYF
14	TRBV3-1	.	.	TRBJ2-1	TGTGCCAGCAGCCAAGTGAGGGCGAACAATGAGCAGTTCTTC	CASSQVRANNEQFF
13	TRBV5-1	.	.	TRBJ1-1	TGCGCCAGCACCGGAGTGGGGGGCAGGGAAGCTTTCTTT	CASTGVGGREAFF
13	TRBV30	few	.	TRBJ1-1	TGTGCCTGGATCCCCCGGACGGAAACTGAAGCTTTCTTT	CAWIPRTETEAFF
14	TRBV9	few	TRBD2	TRBJ2-5	TGTGCCAGCAGCGTTGGCGGGAGAGGGGAGACCCAGTACTTC	CASSVGGRGETQYF
17	TRBV7-2	few	.	TRBJ2-3	TGTGCCAGCAGCTTAGGGGTCGGGACAACTAGCACAGATACGCAGTATTTT	CASSLGVGTTSTDTQYF
15	TRBV9	.	.	TRBJ2-2	TGTGCCGGCAGCGTAGCGGCAGGGCACACCGGGGAGCTGTTTTTT	CAGSVAAGHTGELFF
13	TRBV12-3/TRBV12-4	many	.	TRBJ2-5	TGTGCCAGCAGTTTAGCTCTACAAGAGACCCAGTACTTC	CASSLALQETQYF
15	TRBV4-3	few	TRBD2	TRBJ2-2	TGCGCCAGCAGCCAAGGGACTAGGACATCCGGGGAGCTGTTTTTT	CASSQGTRTSGELFF
15	TRBV7-8	.	TRBD1	TRBJ1-1	TGTGCCAGCAGCTCCAGGGGGCCGGGGGACACTGAAGCTTTCTTT	CASSSRGPGDTEAFF
15	TRBV10-3	few	TRBD2	TRBJ2-1	TGTGCCACCGCCGGACTAGCGGACTCCTACAATGAGCAGTTCTTC	CATAGLADSYNEQFF
15	TRBV21-1	few	.	TRBJ1-5	TGTGCCAGGGCGACAGGGGAAGGAAGCAATCAGCCCCAGCATTTT	CARATGEGSNQPQHF
15	TRBV7-8	.	TRBD1	TRBJ2-5	TGTGCCAGCAGCCCAGCAAACAGGGGGCTTGAGACCCAGTACTTC	CASSPANRGLETQYF
13	TRBV6-2/TRBV6-3	.	.	TRBJ2-2	TGTGCCAGCAGCAGGGACGTTGTCGGGGAGCTGTTTTTT	CASSRDVVGELFF
14	TRBV6-1	few	TRBD2	TRBJ2-1	TGTGCCAGCAGTACGGGACTAGCGAGTACTGAGCAGTTCTTC	CASSTGLASTEQFF
16	TRBV12-3/TRBV12-4	few	.	TRBJ1-6	TGTGCCAGCAGTCCCGGGGTGAGGGCAGAAAATTCACCCCTCCACTTT	CASSPGVRAENSPLHF